This passage covers 29 T cell receptor beta chains from one sample sequenced in a study of T cells in Graves' hyperthyroidism and ophthalmopathy (dated by TCRdb to the late 2010s). The library relied on multiplex PCR. Sequenced on an Illumina HiSeq 2000. TCR beta CDR3 regions were amplified from RNA transcripts. The TCR CDR3 was subjected to a first round of RT-PCR using the HTBI primer set and the Qiagen OneStep RT-PCR kit. The public reads were reprocessed in TCRdb via fastp at Q25 and MiXCR, keeping in-frame beta chains. Rows matching on CDR3 protein sequence are summarized as one entry with the most common DNA and genes. In this sample the table shows roughly 300,000 distinct CDR3 sequences, about 25% of which occur a single time. Clones ranked in the top ten supply more than 25% of the sample. The specimen sequenced was blood. The receptors stem from a man in his forties with Graves' hyperthyroidism that later progressed to Graves' ophthalmopathy.

This clonotype was observed a handful of times. J is TRBJ2-5 and V is TRBV7-3; 7 bases map to TRBD1. Germline values: CDR1 SGHTA, CDR2 FQGTGA. The V gene end was trimmed by 2 bases and the J gene end by 5 bases; junction bases not matched to a gene: 2. This CDR3 is 13 amino acids long. Here the CDR3 reads CASSLEGAETQYF. CDR3 coding DNA: TGTGCCAGCAGCTTAGAGGGGGCTGAGACCCAGTACTTC.

This clonotype appeared many times. This sequence joins TRBV9 and TRBJ1-5, with a tentative D call TRBD1 (5 bases). The CDR3 covers 14 residues. Between the trimmed V and J ends, which lost 1 base and 7 bases, there was a span of 12 bases. Germline assignment: CDR1 SGDLS and CDR2 YYNGEE. The CDR3 DNA sequence: TGTGCCAGCAGCGTATCGGGGGTGGGCCAGCCCCAGCATTTT. Protein product: CASSVSGVGQPQHF.

This chain connects TRBV12-5 to TRBJ1-5; no clear D gene. The germline CDR1 and CDR2 sequences are LGHNT and FRNRAP. The CDR3 sequence is 17 residues long. Trimming took off 5 bases at V and 1 base at J, with 18 bases between the two ends. This CDR3 reads CASGPNPTMGSNQPQHF. CDR3 in DNA: TGTGCTAGTGGTCCGAACCCTACTATGGGGAGCAATCAGCCCCAGCATTTT.

This clonotype was detected ten times or more. The chain links TRBV7-8 to TRBJ2-5, with TRBD1 matching 7 bases. The CDR3 is made up of 13 amino acids. The germline V gene encodes CDR1 SGHVS and CDR2 FQNEAQ. The junction had 5 bases not matched to a gene; V was cut back by 5 bases and J by 5 bases. The CDR3 sequence: CASSQGGRETQYF. The CDR3 DNA sequence: TGTGCCAGCAGCCAAGGGGGCAGGGAGACCCAGTACTTC.

This clonotype was seen more than once but under ten times. The rearrangement links TRBV7-9 to TRBJ2-5; 10 bases agree with TRBD1. Looked up from germline, CDR1 is SEHNR and CDR2 is FQNEAQ (reference sequence). The CDR3 sequence is 14 residues long. The ends lost 6 bases at V and 5 bases at J; junction bases unmatched: 6. The CDR3 nucleotides are TGTGCCAGCAGGCCCGGGACAGGGGTCGAGACCCAGTACTTC. It specifies CASRPGTGVETQYF.

This clonotype was observed at least ten times. The chain combines TRBV7-3 with TRBJ1-1, with D unclear. The length of the CDR3 is 14 residues. Germline V gene sequence: CDR1 SGHTA, CDR2 FQGTGA. V lost 5 bases, J lost 4 bases, and 14 bases lay in between. The CDR3 nucleotides read TGTGCCAGCAGCCCAACCGGACGGTTCACTGAAGCTTTCTTT. Translated: CASSPTGRFTEAFF.

This clonotype is a singleton in its sample. The chain employs TRBV5-4 and TRBJ2-4, with a possible D match to TRBD1 (6 bases). The CDR3 contains 16 residues. Germline V gene sequence: CDR1 SGHNT, CDR2 YYREEE (reference sequence). With 1 base removed from V and 8 bases from J, the gap between germline ends came to 19 bases. The CDR3 loop is CASSLLGTGQRDIQYF. As DNA, the CDR3 is TGTGCCAGCAGCTTGTTAGGCACAGGGCAAAGGGACATTCAGTACTTC.

This clonotype was picked up many times. The CDR3 sequence is CASSLFSGKGETQYF. The CDR3 DNA reads as TGTGCCAGCAGCTTGTTCTCCGGCAAAGGGGAGACCCAGTACTTC. The chain employs TRBV11-2 and TRBJ2-5; no firm D call. V was shortened by 3 bases and J by 5 bases, with 16 bases between the two germline ends. The germline V gene encodes CDR1 SGHAT and CDR2 FQNNGV. The CDR3 spans 15 residues. Together with reference TRBV11-2 and TRBJ2-5, the CDR3 gives the full variable domain: EAGVAQSPRYKIIEKRQSVAFWCNPISGHATLYWYQQILGQGPKLLIQFQNNGVVDDSQLPKDRFSAERLKGVDSTLKIQPAKLEDSAVYLCASSLFSGKGETQYFGPGTRLLVL.

The gene calls are TRBV6-2 or TRBV6-3 and TRBJ1-5; no clear D gene. Per germline, CDR1 MNHEY and CDR2 SVGEGT. CDR3 size: 17 residues. V gave up 0 bases and J gave up 4 bases, with 16 bases separating them. The CDR3 DNA follows: TGTGCCAGCAGTTACTCGTATGACACGACGGGAAATCAGCCCCAGCATTTT. The encoded protein is CASSYSYDTTGNQPQHF.

This clonotype was observed at least ten times. This chain links TRBV3-1 with TRBJ2-7; TRBD2 matches at 13 bases. The germline V gene encodes CDR1 LGHDT and CDR2 YNNKEL (reference sequence). Unmatched junction bases numbered 19, after V lost 4 bases and J lost 4 bases. CDR3 length equals 20 residues. The CDR3 sequence: CASSPYSRLAGGRPVYEQYF. The CDR3 DNA is TGTGCCAGCAGCCCCTACTCTCGACTAGCGGGAGGCCGGCCAGTTTACGAGCAGTACTTC.

There are many counts of this clonotype. The chain combines TRBV15 with TRBJ1-5, with D unresolved. Trimming took 3 bases from V and 4 from J, leaving 7 bases between them. There are 13 residues in the CDR3. Germline CDR1 reads LNHNV; CDR2 reads YYDKDF (reference sequence). This CDR3 reads CATSRKENQPQHF. In DNA, the CDR3 is TGTGCCACCAGCAGGAAGGAAAATCAGCCCCAGCATTTT.

This clonotype has ten or more counts. V usage is TRBV6-2 or TRBV6-3 and J usage is TRBJ1-5; 7 nucleotides match TRBD1. Germline loops: CDR1 MNHEY, CDR2 SVGEGT. The CDR3 covers 18 residues. V lost 2 bases and J lost 0; bases outside the gene matches: 10. DNA of the CDR3: TGTGCCAGCAGTTACGCCAGCAGGGGGGGGGTTAGCAATCAGCCCCAGCATTTT. This sequence encodes CASSYASRGGVSNQPQHF.

The table lists this clonotype with many counts. V gene TRBV7-9 combines with J gene TRBJ1-1; TRBD1 might be the D (5 bases). This CDR3 is built from 15 residues. V was shortened by 2 bases and J by 3 bases, with 13 bases between the two germline ends. The germline V gene encodes CDR1 SEHNR and CDR2 FQNEAQ (reference sequence). For the CDR3, the DNA is TGTGCCAGCAGCTTAATGGGAGGGGAGGACACTGAAGCTTTCTTT. This encodes CASSLMGGEDTEAFF. The full variable domain, completed using reference TRBV7-9 and TRBJ1-1, is DTGVSQNPRHKITKRGQNVTFRCDPISEHNRLYWYRQTLGQGPEFLTYFQNEAQLEKSRLLSDRFSAERPKGSFSTLEIQRTEQGDSAMYLCASSLMGGEDTEAFFGQGTRLTVV.

This clonotype was observed many times. V is TRBV27 and J is TRBJ2-2; D gene uncertain. Germline CDR1 and CDR2: MNHEY and SMNVEV (reference sequence). The V and J ends lost 6 bases and 1 base respectively, with 12 bases between them. The CDR3 consists of 15 residues. CDR3 region: CASSRLGGNTGELFF. Here the CDR3 DNA reads TGTGCCAGCAGCCGGTTAGGTGGGAACACCGGGGAGCTGTTTTTT.

The chain combines TRBV5-1 with TRBJ2-7; the D call may be TRBD1 or TRBD2 (5 bases each). This CDR3 contains 14 residues. The germline CDR1 and CDR2 sequences are SGHRS and YFSETQ. V lost 0 bases, J lost 6 bases, and 13 bases lay in between. CDR3 region: CASSLDLGVGEQYF. CDR3 coding DNA: TGCGCCAGCAGCTTGGACCTGGGGGTCGGCGAGCAGTACTTC.

This sequence joins TRBV5-1 and TRBJ1-5; maybe TRBD1 (5 bases). This CDR3 contains 14 residues. Trimming cost V 4 bases and J 4 bases, with 12 bases left between them. Per germline, CDR1 SGHRS and CDR2 YFSETQ. The CDR3 region has the DNA TGCGCCAGCAGCCCTGGGGGGGTGAATCAGCCCCAGCATTTT. This codes for CASSPGGVNQPQHF.

V usage is TRBV6-1 and J usage is TRBJ1-5, with D hard to call. The CDR3 has 13 amino acids. Germline V gene data show CDR1 as MNHNS and CDR2 as SASEGT. V was clipped by 6 bases and J by 8 bases, with 14 bases between them. CDR3 DNA: TGTGCCAGCAGCTCAACCTTGGTTGAGCCCCAGCATTTT. Translated, it gives CASSSTLVEPQHF.

This clonotype occurred many times. The rearrangement uses TRBV7-6 and TRBJ2-2; D gene unclear. The length of the CDR3 is 15 residues. Germline V lookup: CDR1 SGHVS, CDR2 FNYEAQ. V gave up 0 bases and J gave up 1 base, with 6 bases separating them. The CDR3 nucleotides read TGTGCCAGCAGCTTAGCGGCCGGGAACACCGGGGAGCTGTTTTTT. This gives the protein CASSLAAGNTGELFF.

This clonotype occurred a few times. The rearrangement joins TRBV2 to TRBJ2-7, with D tentatively TRBD2 (7 bases). The V end was cut by 7 bases, the J end by 5 bases, with 18 bases between. CDR1 and CDR2 (germline): SNHLY, FYNNEI. The CDR3 consists of 14 residues. The CDR3 DNA reads as TGTGCCAGCACCATGGGGGGGGCTAGCGACGAGCAGTACTTC. This encodes CASTMGGASDEQYF.

This clonotype was seen repeatedly, ten times or more. The rearrangement uses TRBV13 and TRBJ2-2; D is perhaps TRBD2 (6 bases). Trimming left V 2 bases short and J 6 bases short, with 7 bases between. CDR1 PRHDT and CDR2 FYEKMQ come from the germline V gene (reference sequence). The CDR3 covers 13 residues. The CDR3 sequence: CASSLREAGELFF. The CDR3 DNA follows: TGTGCCAGCAGCTTAAGGGAGGCCGGGGAGCTGTTTTTT.

This clonotype came up a few times. The rearrangement uses TRBV6-5 and TRBJ2-5; a possible D gene is TRBD1 (6 bases). CDR1 MNHEY and CDR2 SVGAGI come from the germline V gene. V lost 6 bases to trimming and J lost 0 bases, with 14 bases between them. The CDR3 sequence is 15 residues long. As DNA, the CDR3 is TGTGCCAGCAGCCCAACCCGGACAGACCAAGAGACCCAGTACTTC. Translated, it gives CASSPTRTDQETQYF.

This sequence joins TRBV19 and TRBJ1-5, with TRBD1 matching 10 bases. The CDR3 has 16 amino acids. Germline loops: CDR1 LNHDA, CDR2 SQIVND (reference sequence). With V trimmed by 3 bases and J by 3 bases, 5 bases remained unmatched. The DNA for the CDR3 is TGTGCCAGTAGTATCAAGGACAGGGGGAACAATCAGCCCCAGCATTTT. Protein product: CASSIKDRGNNQPQHF. The full variable domain, rest sourced from reference TRBV19 and TRBJ1-5, is DGGITQSPKYLFRKEGQNVTLSCEQNLNHDAMYWYRQDPGQGLRLIYYSQIVNDFQKGDIAEGYSVSREKKESFPLTVTSAQKNPTAFYLCASSIKDRGNNQPQHFGDGTRLSIL.

This clonotype was detected ten times or more. The chain couples TRBV10-3 to TRBJ2-5; D is perhaps TRBD1 or TRBD2 (5 bases each). CDR3 size: 15 residues. Germline assignment: CDR1 ENHRY and CDR2 SYGVKD. V was clipped by 5 bases and J by 3 bases, with 16 bases between them. CDR3 nucleotides: TGTGCCATCAGTAACCGGGGCAGCCGGGAAGAGACCCAGTACTTC. It translates to CAISNRGSREETQYF.

This chain connects TRBV11-2 to TRBJ2-2; 8 bases are a match to TRBD1. Germline V gives CDR1 SGHAT, CDR2 FQNNGV. The CDR3 runs to 14 residues. V shed 2 bases and J 7 bases; nucleotides not matched to a gene: 3. CDR3 region: CASSLIGQGGELFF. In DNA, the CDR3 is TGTGCCAGCAGCTTAATAGGACAGGGCGGGGAGCTGTTTTTT.

This clonotype was observed many times. This chain connects TRBV6-4 to TRBJ1-1; D is possibly TRBD1 (6 bases). Deletions cut 6 bases from V and 2 bases from J, with 22 bases between. Germline V gene data show CDR1 as MRHNA and CDR2 as SNTAGT. The CDR3 has 17 amino acids. CDR3 sequence (DNA): TGTGCCAGCAGGGGGGGCCCAGGGTGGGAGAAAAACACTGAAGCTTTCTTT. This codes for CASRGGPGWEKNTEAFF.

V is TRBV6-2 or TRBV6-3 and J is TRBJ2-2; the D is unclear. Per germline, CDR1 MNHEY and CDR2 SVGEGT. V lost 4 bases, J lost 7 bases, and 13 bases lay in between. The CDR3 has 14 amino acids. CDR3 amino acids: CASSFTPLGGELFF. In nucleotides, the CDR3 is TGTGCCAGCAGTTTCACTCCCTTGGGCGGGGAGCTGTTTTTT.

This clonotype was counted at least ten times. The chain employs TRBV24-1 and TRBJ2-2; 11 bases map to TRBD1. V shed 0 bases and J 0 bases; nucleotides not matched to a gene: 2. The CDR3 totals 18 residues. CDR1 is KGHDR and CDR2 is SFDVKD in the germline V gene. In DNA, the CDR3 is TGTGCCACCAGTGATTTGTCGGGACAGGGGGCGAACACCGGGGAGCTGTTTTTT. This codes for CATSDLSGQGANTGELFF.

This clonotype has a single count. The chain couples TRBV6-2 or TRBV6-3 to TRBJ2-2; D ambiguous. CDR1 and CDR2 from the germline V gene are MNHEY and SVGEGT. The CDR3 consists of 14 residues. Trimming left V 6 bases short and J 3 bases short, with 11 bases between. The CDR3 sequence is CASRPDLYTGELFF. CDR3 DNA: TGTGCCAGCAGGCCGGACCTATACACCGGGGAGCTGTTTTTT.

This clonotype was counted ten times or more. The chain employs TRBV12-3 or TRBV12-4 and TRBJ1-1; 8 bases are a match to TRBD1. V gave up 6 bases and J gave up 6 bases; unmatched junction bases: 6. The CDR3 contains 13 residues. CDR3 region: CASSSRGPAEAFF. As DNA, the CDR3 is TGTGCCAGCAGCTCCAGGGGGCCGGCTGAAGCTTTCTTT.